This T cell receptor (beta chain) stems from a study of T cells in Graves' hyperthyroidism and ophthalmopathy. The TCR beta CDR3 regions underwent amplification using RNA transcripts as the source. Using the HTBI primer set, a first-round RT-PCR was run on the TCR CDR3. TCRdb used MiXCR to reprocess the multiplex PCR reads, holding one entry per CDR3 protein. The sample carries around 520,000 distinct CDR3 sequences, about 15% recorded once. Across 18 months, stable Graves' hyperthyroidism was marked by no progression to ophthalmopathy. More than 9.5 ml fresh peripheral blood yielded the PBMCs. Trimming removed 3 bases from V and 8 bases from J; junction bases left unmatched: 8. From germline, CDR1 is SGHRS and CDR2 YFSETQ. The CDR3 spans 15 residues. This clonotype was counted at least ten times. Antigen specificity is unknown. Notes on the study in general: From stable hyperthyroidism, ophthalmopathy was set apart by a 13 V-J model. Model output signaled ophthalmopathy a median approximately 6 months ahead of onset.

The receptor was isolated from a woman aged 40-49 years with Graves' hyperthyroidism. The genes are TRBV5-1 and TRBJ2-1; the match to TRBD2 covers 10 bases. Sequencing input: blood. The CDR3 here is CASSWQAGTSDEQFF. CDR3 DNA sequence: TGCGCCAGCAGCTGGCAAGCCGGGACTAGCGATGAGCAGTTCTTC.